This TCR beta chain was profiled in a study of monozygotic twins with inflammatory bowel disease. Blood, under 3 ml, was drawn per donor. TCRdb re-called the 5' RACE reads and shows each CDR3 protein once, DNA omitted. The repertoire table contains approximately 390,000 distinct CDR3 sequences. Concerning this clonotype: Antigen unknown.

General study results and limits: Comparison of concordant versus discordant twins revealed no difference in repertoire similarity, possibly due to limited power.

The CDR3 consists of 14 residues. Germline loops: CDR1 SNHLY, CDR2 FYNNEI. The TCR originated in a human donor with ulcerative colitis or Crohn's disease, or a healthy co-twin of an affected twin (not recorded which). What was sequenced was blood. The chain recombines TRBV2 with TRBJ2-2; the D gene TCRdb calls, TRBD1, cannot be checked with no DNA. The CDR3 sequence: CASSDRVLTGELFF.